The 25 T cell receptor beta chains given below trace back to one sample, sequenced in a study of Graves' ophthalmopathy and Graves' hyperthyroidism. For repertoire sequencing, the TCR beta CDR3 regions were amplified from RNA transcripts. HTBI primers served in a first-round RT-PCR, which a second-round multiplex PCR followed. One entry per CDR3 protein, called by TCRdb with MiXCR from the multiplex PCR reads. This repertoire shows about 380,000 distinct CDR3 sequences, about 16% found once; its top ten account for roughly 7%. Specimen: peripheral blood. The receptors were sampled from a young woman with stable Graves' hyperthyroidism.

This clonotype was seen ten or more times. The genes are TRBV2 and TRBJ2-7, with D perhaps matching TRBD1 (6 bases). The CDR3 runs 14 residues. V was pared by 5 bases and J by 3 bases, with 14 bases between. CDR1 is SNHLY and CDR2 is FYNNEI in the germline V gene. The CDR3 sequence is CASSQGSSYYEQYF. The CDR3 DNA sequence: TGTGCCAGCAGTCAGGGGAGCTCTTACTACGAGCAGTACTTC.

This chain links TRBV27 with TRBJ1-1, with no clear D. The V gene lost 4 bases and the J gene lost 6 bases, with 15 bases spanning the gap. CDR3 length: 14 amino acids. From germline, CDR1 is MNHEY and CDR2 SMNVEV (reference sequence). CDR3 residues: CASSYQSRAAEAFF. The CDR3 DNA follows: TGTGCCAGCAGTTACCAGAGCCGGGCTGCTGAAGCTTTCTTT.

The chain carries TRBV7-3 and TRBJ2-5; D may match TRBD1 or TRBD2 (6 bases each). V gave up 5 bases and J gave up 5 bases, with 12 bases separating them. CDR1 and CDR2 (germline): SGHTA, FQGTGA. The CDR3 extends over 13 amino acids. The CDR3 DNA reads TGTGCCAGCAGCCCGGGGGCCAGTGAGACCCAGTACTTC. This encodes CASSPGASETQYF.

This clonotype has more than one count but fewer than ten. The chain has TRBV5-8 and TRBJ1-1; D is unclear. The germline V gene encodes CDR1 SGHTS and CDR2 YDEGEE. The CDR3 sequence is 15 residues long. Trimming took 4 bases from V and 1 from J, leaving 14 bases between them. CDR3 sequence: CASSPGKRTNTEAFF. The CDR3 region has the DNA TGTGCCAGCAGCCCGGGGAAAAGAACGAACACTGAAGCTTTCTTT.

The genes are TRBV12-3 or TRBV12-4 and TRBJ2-7, with 10 bases matching TRBD1. The CDR3 has 16 residues. The J segment lost 5 bases and the V segment lost 6 bases, leaving 13 bases of the junction unmatched. This chain's CDR3 is CASSQGAGTGADEQYF. The CDR3 nucleotides read TGTGCCAGCAGCCAAGGTGCCGGGACAGGGGCAGACGAGCAGTACTTC.

This clonotype was counted many times. This chain uses TRBV11-2 with TRBJ2-7; the D gene is possibly TRBD1 (6 bases). The CDR3 consists of 16 residues. The V end was cut by 3 bases, the J end by 0 bases, with 15 bases between. The germline CDR1 and CDR2 sequences are SGHAT and FQNNGV. CDR3 nucleotide sequence: TGTGCCAGCAGCTTGCAGACAGGTTTAAGCTCCTACGAGCAGTACTTC. This codes for CASSLQTGLSSYEQYF.

Many counts were recorded for this clonotype. This sequence joins TRBV15 and TRBJ2-5; D is perhaps TRBD2 (5 bases). The germline V and J ends were trimmed by 3 bases and 0 bases, with 17 bases remaining between them. Germline CDR1 reads LNHNV; CDR2 reads YYDKDF (reference sequence). This CDR3 has 17 residues. The CDR3 coding sequence is TGTGCCACCAGCAGGCTTACGGGGTTACGGTACCAAGAGACCCAGTACTTC. Protein product: CATSRLTGLRYQETQYF.

This clonotype was seen repeatedly, ten times or more. The chain couples TRBV12-3 or TRBV12-4 to TRBJ2-2; TRBD1 matches at 9 bases. Germline trimming cut 7 bases from V and 3 bases from J; bases unmatched to any gene: 3. The CDR3 has 14 amino acids. The CDR3, as DNA: TGTGCCAGCAAAACAGGGGGCCACACCGGGGAGCTGTTTTTT. Its protein is CASKTGGHTGELFF.

Worth noting for this clonotype: Just one base apart from a much larger clone, this may be a read error. The chain combines TRBV29-1 with TRBJ1-2; a weak D match, TRBD1 (5 bases). The CDR3 length is 11 residues. CDR1 and CDR2 from the germline V gene are SQVTM and ANQGSEA. For the CDR3, the DNA is TGCAGCGTTGAAGATGGAAGGGGCTTCACCTTC. Translation: CSVEDGRGFTF.

This clonotype was observed at least ten times. This sequence joins TRBV9 and TRBJ1-3; D remains ambiguous. Trimming took off 3 bases at V and 4 bases at J, with 14 bases between the two ends. Germline CDR1 and CDR2: SGDLS and YYNGEE. CDR3 length equals 15 residues. DNA of the CDR3: TGTGCCAGCAGCGCCTCCCCCACGATAGGAAACACCATATATTTT. Translating it yields CASSASPTIGNTIYF.

In this sample, this clonotype turned up many times. This chain uses TRBV6-2 or TRBV6-3 with TRBJ1-2; no clear D gene. In germline, CDR1 is MNHEY, CDR2 SVGEGT. V was shortened by 6 bases and J by 3 bases, with 23 bases between the two germline ends. The CDR3 covers 17 residues. The CDR3 here is CASSYRVRAVTDYGYTF. In DNA, the CDR3 is TGTGCCAGCAGCTATCGGGTAAGGGCCGTGACGGACTATGGCTACACCTTC.

In this sample, this clonotype turned up many times. The V gene is TRBV27, the J gene TRBJ1-1; tentative D call: TRBD1 (5 bases). This CDR3 contains 15 residues. Trimming removed 6 bases at V and 2 bases at J, with 16 bases between. Germline CDR1 reads MNHEY; CDR2 reads SMNVEV (reference sequence). CDR3 amino acids: CASSLQRRGNTEAFF. In nucleotides, the CDR3 is TGTGCCAGCAGCTTACAACGGAGGGGAAACACTGAAGCTTTCTTT.

This clonotype has at least ten counts. J is TRBJ2-7 and V is TRBV10-3; D not certain. CDR1 is ENHRY and CDR2 is SYGVKD in the germline V gene. This CDR3 contains 15 residues. Trimming left V 0 bases short and J 4 bases short, with 13 bases between. CDR3 sequence (DNA): TGTGCCATCAGTGAGTCGACGGGCAGGCTATACGAGCAGTACTTC. Its protein product is CAISESTGRLYEQYF.

This clonotype was picked up many times. The chain couples TRBV6-1 to TRBJ1-2, with no clear D. The V and J ends lost 6 bases and 4 bases respectively, with 12 bases between them. The length of the CDR3 is 13 residues. CDR1 and CDR2 from the germline V gene are MNHNS and SASEGT. The CDR3: CASSGGVGYGYTF. For the CDR3, the DNA is TGTGCCAGCAGCGGTGGGGTAGGCTATGGCTACACCTTC.

This clonotype has a handful of counts. The V and J genes are TRBV7-9 and TRBJ1-1; maybe TRBD1 (5 bases). Per germline, CDR1 SEHNR and CDR2 FQNEAQ (reference sequence). V was clipped by 1 base and J by 5 bases, with 14 bases between them. CDR3 length: 15 amino acids. DNA of the CDR3: TGTGCCAGCAGCTTAGGGGGGGTAGGGGTGACTGAAGCTTTCTTT. Amino acid sequence: CASSLGGVGVTEAFF.

The sample holds many counts of this clonotype. The chain has TRBV12-3 or TRBV12-4 and TRBJ2-7, with 7 bases identical to TRBD1. Germline trimming cut 2 bases from V and 7 bases from J; bases unmatched to any gene: 8. The CDR3 extends over 14 amino acids. CDR3 nucleotide sequence: TGTGCCAGCAGTTTACAGGGGGTTCCGTGGGAGCAGTACTTC. Its protein is CASSLQGVPWEQYF.

This clonotype was seen repeatedly, ten times or more. The chain couples TRBV20-1 to TRBJ1-2, with D possibly matching TRBD1 (6 bases). The germline gives CDR1 DFQATT, CDR2 SNEGSKA (reference sequence). The CDR3 has 14 amino acids. Trimming left V 0 bases short and J 8 bases short, with 16 bases between. The CDR3 DNA follows: TGCAGTGCTAGAGATAGACCGGGGGCGGGAGGCTACACCTTC. It yields the protein CSARDRPGAGGYTF.

The table lists this clonotype with a few counts. The chain joins TRBV18 to TRBJ2-7; 7 bases match TRBD1. V lost 3 bases to trimming and J lost 0 bases; unmatched junction nucleotides: 8. The CDR3 loop spans 16 amino acids. In germline, CDR1 is KGHSH, CDR2 LQKENI. In DNA, the CDR3 is TGTGCCAGCTCACCGGACAGGCCGAACTACTCCTACGAGCAGTACTTC. This codes for CASSPDRPNYSYEQYF.

This clonotype was observed many times. The V and J genes are TRBV19 and TRBJ2-5, with D perhaps matching TRBD1 or TRBD2 (6 bases each). Trimming cost V 7 bases and J 7 bases, with 22 bases left between them. The CDR3 totals 15 residues. From germline, CDR1 is LNHDA and CDR2 SQIVND (reference sequence). CDR3 coding DNA: TGTGCCAGTACCCCCCCTGGCCGGGGGCGGGGGACCCAGTACTTC. It encodes CASTPPGRGRGTQYF. Combining the CDR3 with reference TRBV19 and TRBJ2-5 gives the whole variable domain DGGITQSPKYLFRKEGQNVTLSCEQNLNHDAMYWYRQDPGQGLRLIYYSQIVNDFQKGDIAEGYSVSREKKESFPLTVTSAQKNPTAFYLCASTPPGRGRGTQYFGPGTRLLVL.

This clonotype was seen only a few times. The V and J genes are TRBV2 and TRBJ2-4; 7 bases fit TRBD1. This CDR3 is built from 15 residues. Germline assignment: CDR1 SNHLY and CDR2 FYNNEI. V gave up 2 bases and J gave up 3 bases; unmatched junction bases: 4. This CDR3 reads CASSEQGVGKNIQYF. The CDR3 DNA reads as TGTGCCAGCAGTGAACAGGGGGTGGGCAAAAACATTCAGTACTTC.

This clonotype showed up many times. The CDR3 ends on some other residue instead of the conserved phenylalanine or tryptophan, so this is likely a read error. The gene calls are TRBV7-2 and TRBJ2-7, with a possible D match to TRBD2 (6 bases). Looked up from germline, CDR1 is SGHTA and CDR2 is FQGNSA. The CDR3 runs to 12 residues. CDR3 nucleotide sequence: TGCGCCACCTCCGGGACTGGCTACGAGCAGTACTCC. It codes for CATSGTGYEQYS.

Many counts were recorded for this clonotype. The J gene is TRBJ2-7, the V gene TRBV12-3 or TRBV12-4; 7 bases match TRBD1. The CDR3 runs 13 residues. V lost 10 bases, J lost 0 bases, and 6 bases stayed unmatched. This chain's CDR3 is CAITRDSSYEQYF. The CDR3 DNA follows: TGTGCCATTACCCGGGACAGCTCCTACGAGCAGTACTTC.

This clonotype was seen many times. The chain has TRBV20-1 and TRBJ1-1; perhaps TRBD1 as D (5 bases). The CDR3 consists of 11 residues. The germline gives CDR1 DFQATT, CDR2 SNEGSKA (reference sequence). DNA for the CDR3: TGCATACTCCCAGGGTCCACTGAAGCTTTCTTT. Translation: CILPGSTEAFF.

This clonotype has a count of ten or more. The gene calls are TRBV19 and TRBJ1-2, with D unclear. The germline CDR1 and CDR2 sequences are LNHDA and SQIVND (reference sequence). V was cut by 5 bases and J by 0 bases, with 22 bases left in between. The CDR3 runs 18 residues. The CDR3 coding sequence is TGTGCCAGTAGTCCTCTTCTAGTTCCCCGGGAAGCTAACTATGGCTACACCTTC. Amino acid sequence: CASSPLLVPREANYGYTF.

Only a few counts were recorded for this clonotype. This may be a read error: a much more frequent sequence differs by one nucleotide. The genes are TRBV6-1 and TRBJ1-2; possible D gene TRBD1, 5 bases. The CDR3 contains 13 residues. CDR1 and CDR2 (germline): MNHNS, SASEGT. The CDR3 sequence is CAGSEMGTYGYTF. CDR3 nucleotides: TGTGCCGGCAGTGAAATGGGGACCTATGGCTACACCTTC.